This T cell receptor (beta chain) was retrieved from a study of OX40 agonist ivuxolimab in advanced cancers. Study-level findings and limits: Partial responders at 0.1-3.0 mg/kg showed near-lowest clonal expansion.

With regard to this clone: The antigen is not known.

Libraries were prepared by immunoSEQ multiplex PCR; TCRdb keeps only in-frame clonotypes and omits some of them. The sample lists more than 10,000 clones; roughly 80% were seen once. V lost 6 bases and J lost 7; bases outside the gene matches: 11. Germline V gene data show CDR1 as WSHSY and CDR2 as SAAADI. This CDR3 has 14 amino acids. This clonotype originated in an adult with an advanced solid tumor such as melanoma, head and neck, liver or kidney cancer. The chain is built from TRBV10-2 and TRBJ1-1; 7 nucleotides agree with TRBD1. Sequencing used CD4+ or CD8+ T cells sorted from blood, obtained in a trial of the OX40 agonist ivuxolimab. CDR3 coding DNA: TGCGCCAGCAGAGAGCTCTACAGGGGTGGTGAAGCTTTCTTT. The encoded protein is CASRELYRGGEAFF.